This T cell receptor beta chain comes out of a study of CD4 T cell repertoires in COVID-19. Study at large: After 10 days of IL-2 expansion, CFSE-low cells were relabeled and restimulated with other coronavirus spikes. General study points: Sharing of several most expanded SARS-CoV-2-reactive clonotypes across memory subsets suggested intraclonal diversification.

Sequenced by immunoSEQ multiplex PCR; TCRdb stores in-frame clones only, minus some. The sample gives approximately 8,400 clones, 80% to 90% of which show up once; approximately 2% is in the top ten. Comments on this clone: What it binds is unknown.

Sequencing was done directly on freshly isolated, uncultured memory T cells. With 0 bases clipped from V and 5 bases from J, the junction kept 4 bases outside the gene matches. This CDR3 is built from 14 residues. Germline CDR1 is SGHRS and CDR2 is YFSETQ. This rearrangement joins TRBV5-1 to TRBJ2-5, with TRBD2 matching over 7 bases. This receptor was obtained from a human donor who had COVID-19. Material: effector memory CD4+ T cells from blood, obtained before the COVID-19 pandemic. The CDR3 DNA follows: TGCGCCAGCAGCTTGGGGGGGGGAGATGAGACCCAGTACTTC. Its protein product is CASSLGGGDETQYF.